These 21 T cell receptor beta chains were all obtained from the same sample, sequenced in a study of blood T cell repertoires in COVID-19. Produced via immunoSEQ multiplex PCR; TCRdb's table is partial and in-frame only. The sample lists about 170,000 clones, approximately 77% occurring once. Sequencing used peripheral blood. The receptor set was obtained from a woman aged 80 or over with active or convalescent COVID-19.

The V call is TRBV3-1 (or the pseudogene TRBV3-2), the J call TRBJ2-1, with 14 bases identical to TRBD2. J gave up 8 bases and V 7 bases, and 4 bases lay outside the gene matches. The CDR3 spans 14 residues. Germline loops: CDR1 LGHDT, CDR2 YNNKEL (reference sequence). The chain's CDR3 is CASTPGLAGDEQFF. DNA of the CDR3: TGTGCCAGCACCCCGGGACTAGCGGGAGATGAGCAGTTCTTC.

The V call is TRBV6-1, the J call TRBJ2-7, with D tentatively TRBD2 (5 bases). The CDR3 spans 15 residues. The germline gives CDR1 MNHNS, CDR2 SASEGT. Trimming left V 1 base short and J 2 bases short, with 12 bases between. CDR3 sequence reads: CASSEVGAGPYEQYF. CDR3 in DNA: TGTGCCAGCAGTGAAGTGGGAGCCGGGCCCTACGAGCAGTACTTC.

This rearrangement joins TRBV10-3 to TRBJ2-2; 9 positions match TRBD1. The ends lost 8 bases at V and 8 bases at J; junction bases unmatched: 6. This CDR3 spans 13 amino acids. The germline CDR1 and CDR2 sequences are ENHRY and SYGVKD. As DNA, the CDR3 is TGTGCCATCGGGACAGGGTATGAAGGGGAGCTGTTTTTT. This translates into CAIGTGYEGELFF.

V gene TRBV7-2 combines with J gene TRBJ1-2; 8 positions match TRBD1. The CDR3 length is 15 residues. With 1 base clipped from V and 4 bases from J, the junction kept 5 bases outside the gene matches. The germline V gene encodes CDR1 SGHTA and CDR2 FQGNSA. In DNA, the CDR3 is TGTGCCAGCAGCTTAGGGACAGGGTGGGGCTATGGCTACACCTTC. This codes for CASSLGTGWGYGYTF.

This clone appeared a single time. This chain links TRBV6-1 with TRBJ2-1, with 10 nucleotides matching TRBD2. V was pared by 3 bases and J by 3 bases, with 8 bases of the junction left unmatched. The CDR3 is made up of 17 amino acids. Germline CDR1 MNHNS, CDR2 SASEGT. The DNA of the CDR3 is TGTGCCAGCAGTGATAGGGGAGCGGGAGGGGACTACAATGAGCAGTTCTTC. Its translation is CASSDRGAGGDYNEQFF.

The chain carries TRBV7-9 and TRBJ1-2; D unresolved. CDR3 length: 14 amino acids. Germline CDR1 and CDR2: SEHNR and FQNEAQ (reference sequence). V was shortened by 1 base and J by 6 bases, with 12 bases between the two germline ends. The CDR3 loop reads CASSLENGNDGYTF. The CDR3, as DNA: TGTGCCAGCAGCTTAGAAAACGGTAATGATGGCTACACCTTC.

This chain links TRBV30 with TRBJ2-3; the D gene is possibly TRBD2 (7 bases). Trimming left V 3 bases short and J 7 bases short, with 20 bases between. CDR3 length equals 15 residues. CDR1 and CDR2 from the germline V gene are GTSNPN and SVGIG (reference sequence). CDR3 coding DNA: TGTGCCTGGAGGCACGGGGGCGGGAGCATGAATACGCAGTATTTT. Translating it yields CAWRHGGGSMNTQYF.

J is TRBJ2-5 and V is TRBV4-1; perhaps TRBD2 as D (6 bases). The CDR3 sequence is 14 residues long. Germline loops: CDR1 MGHRA, CDR2 YSYEKL. Trimming cost V 1 base and J 5 bases, with 11 bases left between them. This CDR3 is CASSQVAEWETQYF. In nucleotides, the CDR3 is TGCGCCAGCAGCCAAGTAGCGGAATGGGAGACCCAGTACTTC.

The chain joins TRBV28 to TRBJ2-3; 8 bases align to TRBD2. Germline V gene sequence: CDR1 MDHEN, CDR2 SYDVKM. V gave up 5 bases and J gave up 0 bases; unmatched junction bases: 7. The CDR3 has 16 residues. The CDR3 loop is CASSTNPSGSTDTQYF. The CDR3 region has the DNA TGTGCCAGCAGTACCAACCCTAGCGGGAGCACAGATACGCAGTATTTT.

This clone was counted a few times. V and J are TRBV10-1 and TRBJ1-5; D perhaps matches TRBD1 (5 bases). Germline lookup yields CDR1 WNHNN and CDR2 SYGVQD (reference sequence). The CDR3 has 14 amino acids. V dropped 4 bases and J dropped 3 bases, with 10 bases sitting between them. This CDR3 is CASSGGSPNQPQHF. The CDR3 DNA follows: TGCGCCAGCAGTGGGGGCAGTCCCAATCAGCCCCAGCATTTT.

The chain uses TRBV5-1 and TRBJ2-5; TRBD1 matches 12 bases. Germline V gene data show CDR1 as SGHRS and CDR2 as YFSETQ. This CDR3 contains 16 residues. Trimming cost V 4 bases and J 4 bases; bases outside gene matches: 8. Here the CDR3 DNA reads TGCGCCAGCAGCCGTGCTTTGGGACAGGGGGCAGAGACCCAGTACTTC. Translated: CASSRALGQGAETQYF.

The CDR3: CASSQDLVTGELFF. In nucleotides, the CDR3 is TGTGCCAGCAGCCAAGATCTTGTCACCGGGGAGCTGTTTTTT. The chain employs TRBV3-1 (or the pseudogene TRBV3-2) and TRBJ2-2, with no clear D. The V end was cut by 0 bases, the J end by 4 bases, with 6 bases between. The length of the CDR3 is 14 residues. Germline CDR1 is LGHDT and CDR2 is YNNKEL (reference sequence).

The rearrangement joins TRBV19 to TRBJ2-7; 7 bases are a match to TRBD1. Trimming cost V 1 base and J 4 bases; bases outside gene matches: 7. Germline V CDR1 and CDR2: LNHDA, SQIVND (reference sequence). This CDR3 region has 15 residues. CDR3 DNA sequence: TGTGCCAGTAGTATAGCGGGGCAGGGGGAATACGAGCAGTACTTC. It is translated as CASSIAGQGEYEQYF.

The CDR3: CASSYEVGTGNQPQHF. The CDR3 nucleotides read TGTGCCAGCAGTTACGAGGTGGGGACAGGGAATCAGCCCCAGCATTTT. This rearrangement joins TRBV6-6 to TRBJ1-5; TRBD1 matches 9 bases. With 2 bases clipped from V and 4 bases from J, the junction kept 6 bases outside the gene matches. This CDR3 has 16 amino acids. The V gene's germline CDR1 is MNHNY and CDR2 SVGAGI (reference sequence).

V gene TRBV19 combines with J gene TRBJ2-1, with D maybe TRBD2 (5 bases). The germline CDR1 and CDR2 sequences are LNHDA and SQIVND (reference sequence). V was shortened by 6 bases and J by 1 base, with 13 bases between the two germline ends. This CDR3 comprises 15 residues. The CDR3 sequence is CASSTSSSSYNEQFF. CDR3 nucleotides: TGTGCCAGTAGCACATCTAGCAGTTCCTACAATGAGCAGTTCTTC.

In its sample, this clone was seen a few times. The V gene is TRBV6-5, the J gene TRBJ1-2; D is perhaps TRBD1 (5 bases). V was pared by 7 bases and J by 8 bases, with 23 bases between. The germline CDR1 and CDR2 sequences are MNHEY and SVGAGI. The CDR3 is made up of 15 amino acids. CDR3 coding DNA: TGTGCCAGCACCAGGTCTGTTTGGCAGGGCCGCGGCTACACCTTC. Translated, it gives CASTRSVWQGRGYTF.

The CDR3 nucleotides are TGTGCCACCAGCAGAGATTTGGCGGGAGCAAGCGATGAGCAGTTCTTC. This translates into CATSRDLAGASDEQFF. V and J are TRBV15 and TRBJ2-1; TRBD2 aligns across 7 bases. Germline loops: CDR1 LNHNV, CDR2 YYDKDF (reference sequence). V shed 0 bases and J 8 bases; nucleotides not matched to a gene: 10. This CDR3 contains 16 residues. The full variable domain, rest sourced from reference TRBV15 and TRBJ2-1, is DAMVIQNPRYQVTQFGKPVTLSCSQTLNHNVMYWYQQKSSQAPKLLFHYYDKDFNNEADTPDNFQSRRPNTSFCFLDIRSPGLGDTAMYLCATSRDLAGASDEQFFGPGTRLTVL.

The rearrangement joins TRBV5-8 to TRBJ2-3, with a possible D match to TRBD2 (5 bases). V was shortened by 1 base and J by 4 bases, with 10 bases between the two germline ends. The CDR3 runs 14 residues. CDR1 is SGHTS and CDR2 is YDEGEE in the germline V gene. The CDR3 region has the DNA TGTGCCAGCAGCTTGATGTACGGGGCAGATACGCAGTATTTT. This codes for CASSLMYGADTQYF. The variable domain in full, with the rest retrieved from reference TRBV5-8 and TRBJ2-3, is EAGVTQSPTHLIKTRGQQATLRCSPISGHTSVYWYQQALGLGLQFLLWYDEGEERNRGNFPPRFSGRQFPNYSSELNVNALELEDSALYLCASSLMYGADTQYFGPGTRLTVL.

The CDR3 region is CASSQNQGYEQYF. CDR3 nucleotides: TGTGCCAGCAGCCAAAACCAGGGCTACGAGCAGTACTTC. The chain links TRBV6-4 to TRBJ2-7; D may be TRBD1 (5 bases). CDR3 length: 13 amino acids. The germline CDR1 and CDR2 sequences are MRHNA and SNTAGT. V was cut by 6 bases and J by 3 bases, with 12 bases left in between.

The J gene is TRBJ2-7, the V gene TRBV7-2; 10 positions agree with TRBD2. The CDR3 contains 15 residues. The V gene end was trimmed by 2 bases and the J gene end by 6 bases; junction bases not matched to a gene: 7. Germline V gene lookup returns CDR1 SGHTA and CDR2 FQGNSA. The DNA for the CDR3 is TGTGCCAGCAGCTTACTAGCGGGAGAGGTCTCCGAGCAGTACTTC. It codes for CASSLLAGEVSEQYF.

This clone was found a few times. The V gene is TRBV7-9, the J gene TRBJ2-2, with D unresolved. CDR1 SEHNR and CDR2 FQNEAQ come from the germline V gene (reference sequence). CDR3 length: 14 amino acids. V was cut by 1 base and J by 8 bases, with 11 bases left in between. The CDR3 loop reads CASSLGGTPGELFF. The CDR3 region has the DNA TGTGCCAGCAGCTTAGGAGGAACACCGGGGGAGCTGTTTTTT.